This is a list of T cell receptor beta chains from one sample in a study of T cells in Graves' hyperthyroidism and ophthalmopathy. TCRdb re-called the multiplex PCR reads with MiXCR, one entry per CDR3 protein. Of about 500,000 distinct CDR3 sequences in the sample, over 15% are singletons; the top ten hold around 18%. Material for sequencing was blood. The source is a woman aged 18-29 years with Graves' hyperthyroidism. CDR3s include the opening cysteine and the closing phenylalanine or tryptophan. A D gene is named only where the DNA matches it firmly. Some rows have no size entry. The others give once, few or many, or a class for an expanded clone.

size: few
D: TRBD2
V: TRBV7-9
J: TRBJ2-7
CDR3: CASSGSGGPSTYEQYF
DNA: TGTGCCAGCAGCGGGAGCGGGGGCCCCTCCACCTACGAGCAGTACTTC

size: .
D: .
V: TRBV29-1
J: TRBJ2-5
CDR3: CSGQEDDQETQYF
DNA: TGCAGCGGCCAAGAGGACGATCAAGAGACCCAGTACTTC

size: .
D: .
V: TRBV28
J: TRBJ1-1
CDR3: CASSLSGVMNTEAFF
DNA: TGTGCCAGCAGTTTATCCGGGGTGATGAACACTGAAGCTTTCTTT

size: few
D: .
V: TRBV10-3
J: TRBJ2-7
CDR3: CAISEGQSYEQYF
DNA: TGTGCCATCAGTGAGGGACAGTCCTACGAGCAGTACTTC

size: many
D: .
V: TRBV7-2
J: TRBJ2-3
CDR3: CASSFLASSDTQYF
DNA: TGTGCCAGCAGCTTCCTAGCGAGTTCAGATACGCAGTATTTT

size: many
D: TRBD2
V: TRBV2
J: TRBJ2-5
CDR3: CASTRLAGVQETQYF
DNA: TGTGCCAGCACCAGACTAGCGGGAGTACAAGAGACCCAGTACTTC

size: few
D: TRBD1
V: TRBV24-1
J: TRBJ1-2
CDR3: CATSDPGQGASDGYTF
DNA: TGTGCCACCAGTGACCCCGGACAGGGGGCGTCGGACGGCTACACCTTC

size: few
D: .
V: TRBV4-1
J: TRBJ2-5
CDR3: CASSQREYETQYF
DNA: TGCGCCAGCAGCCAACGGGAGTACGAGACCCAGTACTTC

size: many
D: .
V: TRBV28
J: TRBJ2-7
CDR3: CASSEAAGQPYEQYF
DNA: TGTGCCAGCAGTGAGGCCGCCGGACAGCCCTACGAGCAGTACTTC

size: .
D: .
V: TRBV6-1
J: TRBJ2-1
CDR3: CASSVATRPPGNEQFF
DNA: TGTGCCAGCAGTGTGGCTACCCGACCCCCGGGGAATGAGCAGTTCTTC

size: few
D: TRBD1
V: TRBV10-3
J: TRBJ1-1
CDR3: CAIRPGQGAEAFF
DNA: TGTGCCATCAGGCCGGGACAGGGGGCTGAAGCTTTCTTT

size: few
D: .
V: TRBV12-3/TRBV12-4
J: TRBJ1-2
CDR3: CASSLGPFYGYTF
DNA: TGTGCCAGCAGTTTGGGGCCTTTCTATGGCTACACCTTC

size: .
D: .
V: TRBV27
J: TRBJ1-6
CDR3: CASSLLGIGSPLHF
DNA: TGTGCCAGCAGTTTATTGGGAATCGGCTCACCCCTCCACTTT

size: .
D: .
V: TRBV2
J: TRBJ1-5
CDR3: CASSEYGGGQPQHF
DNA: TGTGCCAGCAGTGAATACGGGGGCGGGCAGCCCCAGCATTTT

size: .
D: .
V: TRBV29-1
J: TRBJ2-7
CDR3: CSGRTGYEQYF
DNA: TGCAGCGGACGGACTGGTTACGAGCAGTACTTC

size: .
D: .
V: TRBV12-3/TRBV12-4
J: TRBJ2-2
CDR3: CASSLPSLGNTGELFF
DNA: TGTGCCAGCAGTTTACCTAGCTTGGGGAACACCGGGGAGCTGTTTTTT

size: many
D: .
V: TRBV7-2
J: TRBJ2-3
CDR3: CASSLAPGSVGQYF
DNA: TGTGCCAGCAGCTTAGCGCCTGGGTCGGTTGGGCAGTATTTT

size: .
D: TRBD2
V: TRBV12-5
J: TRBJ2-1
CDR3: CASANGLAGNEQFF
DNA: TGTGCTAGTGCCAACGGACTAGCGGGTAATGAGCAGTTCTTC

size: .
D: .
V: TRBV19
J: TRBJ2-2
CDR3: CASMQGKLRTNTGELFF
DNA: TGTGCCAGTATGCAGGGCAAACTAAGAACGAACACCGGGGAGCTGTTTTTT

size: many
D: TRBD1
V: TRBV28
J: TRBJ1-5
CDR3: CASRSGGWGSNQPQHF
DNA: TGTGCCAGCAGATCAGGGGGCTGGGGGAGCAATCAGCCCCAGCATTTT

size: .
D: .
V: TRBV6-1
J: TRBJ1-6
CDR3: CASSHGGAFNNSPLHF
DNA: TGTGCCAGCAGCCACGGCGGGGCTTTTAATAATTCACCCCTCCACTTT

size: .
D: TRBD1
V: TRBV9
J: TRBJ1-3
CDR3: CASSVTGGNTIYF
DNA: TGTGCCAGCAGCGTGACAGGGGGAAACACCATATATTTT

size: .
D: .
V: TRBV12-3/TRBV12-4
J: TRBJ1-5
CDR3: CASSSGQNQPQHF
DNA: TGTGCCAGCAGTTCTGGACAGAATCAGCCCCAGCATTTT

size: few
D: TRBD1
V: TRBV6-2/TRBV6-3
J: TRBJ1-6
CDR3: CASSYGRIGQGASFGSPLHF
DNA: TGTGCCAGCAGTTACGGGAGAATCGGACAGGGGGCATCCTTCGGTTCACCCCTCCACTTT

size: few
D: TRBD1
V: TRBV12-3/TRBV12-4
J: TRBJ1-6
CDR3: CASSLDRGRSPLHF
DNA: TGTGCCAGCAGTCTCGACAGGGGGCGGTCACCCCTCCACTTT

size: .
D: .
V: TRBV12-3/TRBV12-4
J: TRBJ2-5
CDR3: CASSRTGTKETQYF
DNA: TGTGCCAGCAGTCGAACAGGGACAAAAGAGACCCAGTACTTC

size: few
D: .
V: TRBV7-9
J: TRBJ2-7
CDR3: CASSLLPRGEQYF
DNA: TGTGCCAGCAGCTTATTACCCCGGGGCGAGCAGTACTTC

size: .
D: .
V: TRBV6-1
J: TRBJ1-1
CDR3: CASNEVRNTEAFF
DNA: TGTGCCAGCAACGAAGTTCGAAACACTGAAGCTTTCTTT

size: few
D: .
V: TRBV7-6
J: TRBJ2-2
CDR3: CASSLSTTNTGELFF
DNA: TGTGCCAGCAGCTTAAGCACGACGAACACCGGGGAGCTGTTTTTT

size: .
D: TRBD1
V: TRBV7-6
J: TRBJ2-5
CDR3: CASSSDRVQETQYF
DNA: TGTGCCAGCAGCTCAGACAGGGTCCAAGAGACCCAGTACTTC

size: .
D: .
V: TRBV12-5
J: TRBJ1-1
CDR3: CASGAHPGAAAGNTEAFF
DNA: TGTGCTAGTGGTGCCCACCCTGGGGCGGCCGCGGGGAACACTGAAGCTTTCTTT

size: many
D: .
V: TRBV6-1
J: TRBJ2-3
CDR3: CASSEYAVTDTQYF
DNA: TGTGCCAGCAGTGAATATGCGGTGACAGATACGCAGTATTTT

size: .
D: .
V: TRBV12-3/TRBV12-4
J: TRBJ1-4
CDR3: CASSLRASNEKLFF
DNA: TGTGCCAGCAGTTTAAGGGCCAGCAATGAAAAACTGTTTTTT

size: many
D: .
V: TRBV2
J: TRBJ2-1
CDR3: CASRSGREKHEQFF
DNA: TGTGCCAGCAGGAGCGGTAGGGAGAAACATGAGCAGTTCTTC

size: few
D: TRBD2
V: TRBV11-1
J: TRBJ2-3
CDR3: CASSLAPAGGQDTQYF
DNA: TGTGCCAGCAGCTTAGCCCCAGCGGGGGGGCAAGATACGCAGTATTTT

size: .
D: TRBD2
V: TRBV20-1
J: TRBJ2-5
CDR3: CSVPLTSGIETQYF
DNA: TGCAGTGTTCCCCTAACTAGCGGGATTGAGACCCAGTACTTC

size: .
D: .
V: TRBV6-2/TRBV6-3
J: TRBJ1-2
CDR3: CASSGGPGMDGYTF
DNA: TGTGCCAGCAGTGGGGGACCAGGGATGGATGGCTACACCTTC

size: few
D: .
V: TRBV24-1
J: TRBJ1-2
CDR3: CATRPGPQSGYTF
DNA: TGTGCCACCCGACCGGGGCCCCAGAGTGGCTACACCTTC

size: few
D: .
V: TRBV15
J: TRBJ2-1
CDR3: CATSRDPLNEQFF
DNA: TGTGCCACCAGCAGAGATCCCCTAAATGAGCAGTTCTTC

size: .
D: .
V: TRBV5-6
J: TRBJ1-1
CDR3: CASSFAGRHTEAFF
DNA: TGTGCCAGCAGTTTTGCAGGGAGACACACTGAAGCTTTCTTT

size: .
D: .
V: TRBV7-9
J: TRBJ2-1
CDR3: CASSLELGQGLEQFF
DNA: TGTGCCAGCAGCTTAGAGTTAGGTCAGGGGCTGGAGCAGTTCTTC

size: few
D: .
V: TRBV10-2
J: TRBJ2-7
CDR3: CASRELPGLRSSYEQYF
DNA: TGCGCCAGCAGAGAATTACCGGGACTCAGAAGCTCCTACGAGCAGTACTTC

size: many
D: .
V: TRBV2
J: TRBJ1-2
CDR3: CASSEPAGFYGYTF
DNA: TGTGCCAGCAGTGAACCCGCAGGGTTCTATGGCTACACCTTC

size: .
D: .
V: TRBV10-3
J: TRBJ2-5
CDR3: CAISESNVGGETQYF
DNA: TGTGCCATCAGTGAGTCGAATGTAGGTGGGGAGACCCAGTACTTC

size: .
D: TRBD1
V: TRBV7-8
J: TRBJ1-1
CDR3: CASSFRQGPTGGEDTEAFF
DNA: TGTGCCAGCAGCTTCCGACAGGGTCCGACAGGGGGCGAGGACACTGAAGCTTTCTTT

size: many
D: .
V: TRBV28
J: TRBJ1-2
CDR3: CASSSYGSEAFGGYTF
DNA: TGTGCCAGCAGTTCGTACGGTTCAGAGGCGTTTGGTGGCTACACCTTC

size: few
D: .
V: TRBV29-1
J: TRBJ2-1
CDR3: CSVEFPWGNYNEQFF
DNA: TGCAGCGTTGAATTTCCGTGGGGAAATTACAATGAGCAGTTCTTC

size: few
D: TRBD2
V: TRBV10-3
J: TRBJ2-1
CDR3: CAISETREGYEQFF
DNA: TGTGCCATCAGTGAAACCAGGGAGGGGTATGAGCAGTTCTTC

size: .
D: .
V: TRBV5-1
J: TRBJ2-5
CDR3: CASSLDRGWQETQYF
DNA: TGCGCCAGCAGCTTGGATAGGGGATGGCAAGAGACCCAGTACTTC

size: many
D: TRBD1
V: TRBV28
J: TRBJ2-3
CDR3: CASSLQGRGPADTQYF
DNA: TGTGCCAGCAGTTTACAGGGCAGGGGGCCCGCAGATACGCAGTATTTT

size: .
D: .
V: TRBV6-1
J: TRBJ2-1
CDR3: CASSLGHWQFF
DNA: TGTGCCAGCAGTCTCGGCCATTGGCAGTTCTTC

size: .
D: .
V: TRBV12-3/TRBV12-4
J: TRBJ1-6
CDR3: CASSRTAVGSYNSPLHF
DNA: TGTGCCAGCAGCCGCACGGCCGTAGGGTCCTATAATTCACCCCTCCACTTT

size: .
D: TRBD1
V: TRBV7-9
J: TRBJ2-1
CDR3: CASSHDRAYDKQFF
DNA: TGTGCCAGCAGCCATGACAGGGCGTACGACAAGCAGTTCTTC